This entry concerns a single TCR beta chain. These data are taken from a study of blood T cell repertoires in COVID-19. CDR3 size: 14 residues. Germline lookup yields CDR1 SEHNR and CDR2 FQNEAQ (reference sequence). V was pared by 6 bases and J by 2 bases, with 3 bases of the junction left unmatched. The data were produced by immunoSEQ multiplex PCR, yet TCRdb's version contains in-frame clones alone and is incomplete. The table includes more than 65,000 clones, 87% detected once. This clonotype was sampled from a man in his fifties or sixties with acute or convalescent COVID-19. V and J are TRBV7-9 and TRBJ1-2; TRBD1 matches at 10 bases. Sequencing was done on a sample of peripheral blood. This CDR3 is CASRKGQGNYGYTF. For the CDR3, the DNA is TGTGCCAGCAGAAAGGGACAGGGGAACTATGGCTACACCTTC.